The clone carrying this T cell receptor (beta chain) appeared a few times. Antigen unknown. This entry is derived from a study of regulatory T cells in long-lasting Graves disease. Regarding the study as a whole: Researchers reported studying only peripheral blood, not thyroid tissue. Persistent Graves' patients possessed reduced TCR diversity relative to recently diagnosed ones.

Researchers made TCR beta libraries by using iRepertoire HTBI primers and running Arm-PCR on CDR3 regions. One entry per CDR3 protein, called by TCRdb with MiXCR from the multiplex PCR reads. The sample carries about 290,000 distinct CDR3 sequences, around 23% recorded once. Germline loops: CDR1 SGHTA, CDR2 FQGTGA. CDR3 length equals 16 residues. V was pared by 1 base and J by 2 bases, with 9 bases between. Time point given: persistent/refractory GD, antithyroid drugs over 5 years with positive TRAb. PBMC-extracted RNA yielded the TCR library. The sample was peripheral blood mononuclear cells (PBMCs), taken when the disease was refractory, from a patient treated with antithyroid drugs. This clonotype originated in a female donor with Graves disease. This chain joins TRBV7-3 and TRBJ2-6; D might be TRBD2 (6 bases). The CDR3 DNA reads TGTGCCAGCAGCTTAAAGTCGGGGGCTGGGGCCAACGTCCTGACTTTC. Translating it yields CASSLKSGAGANVLTF.